This TCR beta chain was sequenced in a study of molecular identifiers for immune sequencing clone quantification. Study outcomes and limitations: Clonotypes topping 20 RNA copies carried over 97% of effector molecules but under 1% of naive ones. Detectable among over 900,000 naive cells, according to reports, was Jurkat TCR RNA spiked in from one cell.

Using 10%, 30% or 50% RNA, naive CD8 libraries were derived from around 20,000 to 1,000,000 sorted cells. Previously described methods and listed TCR primers were used for bulk TCR libraries. Using its own MiXCR run on the PCR reads, TCRdb lists one record per CDR3 protein. Seen here are hundreds of thousands of distinct CDR3 sequences, about 20% observed once, and the top ten hold around 0.9%. This clonotype was detected ten times or more. The antigen is not known. The V segment lost 5 bases and the J segment 6 bases; nucleotides outside the gene matches: 5. Germline values: CDR1 GTSNPN, CDR2 SVGIG (reference sequence). The CDR3 is made up of 13 amino acids.

This TCR derives from a human donor in good health. Some libraries in this study had Jurkat cell RNA spiked in. The rearrangement links TRBV30 to TRBJ2-1; 9 nucleotides line up with TRBD2. Sequencing input: naive CD8+ T cells from blood, with Jurkat cell RNA spiked in. Subset described: FACS-sorted CD8+CD4-CCR7+CD45RA+ naive T cells. CDR3 bases: TGTGCCTGGGATCTAGCGGGGATCAATGAGCAGTTCTTC. Translated: CAWDLAGINEQFF.